This TCR beta chain is drawn from a study of T cells in Graves' hyperthyroidism and ophthalmopathy. Exclusion of patients followed from uncontrolled infection, other autoimmune disease, pregnancy or lactation. The study's findings and limits: Most clonotypes expanded in the thyroid (above 0.001) were also present in blood.

The CDR3 regions of TCR beta were amplified from RNA transcripts. HTBI primers drove first-round RT-PCR of the TCR CDR3. TCRdb ran MiXCR on the multiplex PCR reads and lists one entry per CDR3 protein. The sample yields fewer than 750,000 distinct CDR3 sequences, roughly 15% seen once. Concerning this clonotype itself: Antigen specificity is unknown.

V lost 6 bases, J lost 4 bases, and 19 bases lay in between. Germline CDR1 MGHRA, CDR2 YSYEKL. This CDR3 has 15 residues. The chain combines TRBV4-1 with TRBJ2-7; possibly TRBD2 for D (7 bases). This receptor was taken from a woman in her forties or fifties with Graves' ophthalmopathy. The sequenced sample was blood. As DNA, the CDR3 is TGCGCCAGCAGTCCAGTCCGGGGGGCGGTTTACGAGCAGTACTTC. This gives the protein CASSPVRGAVYEQYF.